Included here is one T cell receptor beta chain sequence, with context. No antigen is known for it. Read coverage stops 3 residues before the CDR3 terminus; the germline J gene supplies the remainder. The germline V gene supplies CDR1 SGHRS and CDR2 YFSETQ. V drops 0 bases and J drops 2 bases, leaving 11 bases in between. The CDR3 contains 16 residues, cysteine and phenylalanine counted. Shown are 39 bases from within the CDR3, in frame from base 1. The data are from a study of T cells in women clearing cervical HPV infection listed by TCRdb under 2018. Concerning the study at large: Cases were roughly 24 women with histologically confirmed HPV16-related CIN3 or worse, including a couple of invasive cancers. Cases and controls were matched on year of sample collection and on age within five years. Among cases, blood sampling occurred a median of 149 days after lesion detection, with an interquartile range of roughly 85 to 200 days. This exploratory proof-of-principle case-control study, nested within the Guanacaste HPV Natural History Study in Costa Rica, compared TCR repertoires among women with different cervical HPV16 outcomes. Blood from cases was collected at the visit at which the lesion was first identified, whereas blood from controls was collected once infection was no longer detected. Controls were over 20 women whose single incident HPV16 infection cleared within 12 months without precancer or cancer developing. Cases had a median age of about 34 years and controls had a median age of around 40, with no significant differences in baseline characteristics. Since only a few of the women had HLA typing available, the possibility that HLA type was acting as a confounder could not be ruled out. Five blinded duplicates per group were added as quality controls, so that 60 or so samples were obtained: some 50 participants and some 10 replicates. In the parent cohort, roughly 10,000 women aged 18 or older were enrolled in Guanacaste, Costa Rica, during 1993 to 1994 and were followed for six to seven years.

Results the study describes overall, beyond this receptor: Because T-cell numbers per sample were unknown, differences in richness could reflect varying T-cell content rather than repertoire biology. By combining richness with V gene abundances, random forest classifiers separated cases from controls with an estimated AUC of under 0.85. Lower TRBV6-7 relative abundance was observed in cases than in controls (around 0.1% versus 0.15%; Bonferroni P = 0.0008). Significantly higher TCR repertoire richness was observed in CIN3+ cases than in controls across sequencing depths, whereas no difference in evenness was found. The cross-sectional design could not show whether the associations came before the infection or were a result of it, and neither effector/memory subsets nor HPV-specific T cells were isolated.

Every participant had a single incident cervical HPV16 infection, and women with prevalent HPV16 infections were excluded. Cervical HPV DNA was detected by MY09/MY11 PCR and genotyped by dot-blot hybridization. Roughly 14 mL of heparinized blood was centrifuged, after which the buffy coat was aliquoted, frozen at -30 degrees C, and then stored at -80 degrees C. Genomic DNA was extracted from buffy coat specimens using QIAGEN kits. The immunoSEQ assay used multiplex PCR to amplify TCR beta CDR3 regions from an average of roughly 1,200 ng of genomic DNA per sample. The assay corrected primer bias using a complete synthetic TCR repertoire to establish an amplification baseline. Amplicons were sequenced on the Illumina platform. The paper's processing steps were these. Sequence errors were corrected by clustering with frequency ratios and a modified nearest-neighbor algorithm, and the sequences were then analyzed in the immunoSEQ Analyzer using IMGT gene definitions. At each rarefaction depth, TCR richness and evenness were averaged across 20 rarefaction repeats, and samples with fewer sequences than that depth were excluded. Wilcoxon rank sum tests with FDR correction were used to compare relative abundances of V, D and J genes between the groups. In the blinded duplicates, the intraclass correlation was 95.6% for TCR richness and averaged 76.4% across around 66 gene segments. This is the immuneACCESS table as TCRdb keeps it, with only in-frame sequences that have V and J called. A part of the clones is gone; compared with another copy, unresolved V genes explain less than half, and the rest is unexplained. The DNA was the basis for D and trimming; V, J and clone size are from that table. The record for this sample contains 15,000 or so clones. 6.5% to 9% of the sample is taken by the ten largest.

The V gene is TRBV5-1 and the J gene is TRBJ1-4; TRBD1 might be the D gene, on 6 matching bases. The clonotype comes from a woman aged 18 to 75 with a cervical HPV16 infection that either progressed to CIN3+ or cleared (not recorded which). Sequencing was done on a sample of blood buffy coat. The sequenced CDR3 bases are TGCGCCAGCAGCTTGGGGGGGCTGGGGACTAATGAAAAA. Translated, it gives CASSLGGLGTNEK. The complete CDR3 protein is CASSLGGLGTNEKLFF.